This T cell receptor (beta chain) was sequenced during a study of blood T cell repertoires in COVID-19. Study information: Sites across the United States, Italy and Spain contributed samples from acute and convalescent COVID-19. PBMCs, B-cell-depleted T cells, or T cells provided the cDNA or gDNA that made up the material.

The CDR3 loop spans 17 amino acids. Original analysis: Amplifying reference gene primers gave estimates of nucleated cell counts. Produced via immunoSEQ multiplex PCR; TCRdb's table is partial and in-frame only. V, J and clone size reflect that table, while D and trimming were determined from the DNA. The data show more than 150,000 clones, about 86% seen once. The clonotype originates from an older woman with acute or convalescent COVID-19. The chain carries TRBV1 and TRBJ2-1; the D call TRBD2 from the table was never checked on the DNA. TRBV1 is tagged as a pseudogene. What was sequenced was peripheral blood. The CDR3 spells CTSSPPGTSGRRDEQFF. CDR3 nucleotides: TGCACCAGCAGCCCTCCCGGGACTAGCGGGAGACGGGATGAGCAGTTCTTC.